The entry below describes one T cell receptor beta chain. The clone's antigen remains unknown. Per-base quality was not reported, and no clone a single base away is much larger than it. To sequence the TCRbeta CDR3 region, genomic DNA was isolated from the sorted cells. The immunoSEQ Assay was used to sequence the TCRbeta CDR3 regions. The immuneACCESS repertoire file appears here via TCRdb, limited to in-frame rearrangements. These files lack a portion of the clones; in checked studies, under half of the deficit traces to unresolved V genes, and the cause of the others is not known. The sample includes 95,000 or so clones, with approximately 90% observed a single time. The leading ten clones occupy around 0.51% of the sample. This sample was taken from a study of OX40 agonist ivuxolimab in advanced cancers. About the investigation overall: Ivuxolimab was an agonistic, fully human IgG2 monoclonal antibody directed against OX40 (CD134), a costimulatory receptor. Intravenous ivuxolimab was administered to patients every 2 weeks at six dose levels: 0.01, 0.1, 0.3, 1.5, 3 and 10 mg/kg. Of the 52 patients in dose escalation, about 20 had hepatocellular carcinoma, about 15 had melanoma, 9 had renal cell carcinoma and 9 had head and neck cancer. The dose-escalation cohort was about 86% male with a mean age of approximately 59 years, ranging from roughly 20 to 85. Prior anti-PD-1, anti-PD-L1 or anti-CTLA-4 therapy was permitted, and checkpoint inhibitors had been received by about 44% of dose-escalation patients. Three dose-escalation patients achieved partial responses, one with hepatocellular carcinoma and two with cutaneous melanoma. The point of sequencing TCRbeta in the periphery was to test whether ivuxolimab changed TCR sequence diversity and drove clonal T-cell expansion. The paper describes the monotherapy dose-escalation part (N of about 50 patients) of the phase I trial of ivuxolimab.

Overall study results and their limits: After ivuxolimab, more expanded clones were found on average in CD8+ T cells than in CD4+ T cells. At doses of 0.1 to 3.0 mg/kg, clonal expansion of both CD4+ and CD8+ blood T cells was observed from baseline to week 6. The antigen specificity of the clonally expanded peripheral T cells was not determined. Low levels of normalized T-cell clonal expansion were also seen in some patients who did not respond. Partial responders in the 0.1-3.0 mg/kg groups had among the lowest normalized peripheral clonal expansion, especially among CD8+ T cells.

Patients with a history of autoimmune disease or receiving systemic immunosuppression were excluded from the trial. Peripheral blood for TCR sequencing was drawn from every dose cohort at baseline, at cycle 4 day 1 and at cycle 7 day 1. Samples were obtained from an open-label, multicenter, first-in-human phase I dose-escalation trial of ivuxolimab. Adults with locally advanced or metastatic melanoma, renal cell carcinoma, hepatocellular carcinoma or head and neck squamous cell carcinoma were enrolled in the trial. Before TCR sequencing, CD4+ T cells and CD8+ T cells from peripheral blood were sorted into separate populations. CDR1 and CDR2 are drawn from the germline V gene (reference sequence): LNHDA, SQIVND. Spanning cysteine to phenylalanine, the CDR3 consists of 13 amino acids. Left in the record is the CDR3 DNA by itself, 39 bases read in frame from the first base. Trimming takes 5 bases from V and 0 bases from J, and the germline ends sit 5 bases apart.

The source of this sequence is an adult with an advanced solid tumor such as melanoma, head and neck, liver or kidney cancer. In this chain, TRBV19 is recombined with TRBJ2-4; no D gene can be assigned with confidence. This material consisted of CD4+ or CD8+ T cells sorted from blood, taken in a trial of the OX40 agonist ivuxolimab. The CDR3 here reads CASSLLAKNIQYF. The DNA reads TGTGCCAGTAGTTTATTAGCCAAAAACATTCAGTACTTC.